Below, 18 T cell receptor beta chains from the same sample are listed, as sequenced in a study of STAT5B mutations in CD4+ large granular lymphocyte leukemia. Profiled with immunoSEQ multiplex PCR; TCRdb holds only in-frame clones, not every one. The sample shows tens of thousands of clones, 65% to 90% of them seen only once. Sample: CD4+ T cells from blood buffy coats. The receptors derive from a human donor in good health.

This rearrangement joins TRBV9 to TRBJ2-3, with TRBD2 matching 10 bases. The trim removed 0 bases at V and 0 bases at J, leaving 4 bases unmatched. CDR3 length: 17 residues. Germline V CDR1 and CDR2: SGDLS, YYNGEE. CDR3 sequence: CASSVALAGASTDTQYF. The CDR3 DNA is TGTGCCAGCAGCGTAGCGCTAGCGGGGGCGAGCACAGATACGCAGTATTTT.

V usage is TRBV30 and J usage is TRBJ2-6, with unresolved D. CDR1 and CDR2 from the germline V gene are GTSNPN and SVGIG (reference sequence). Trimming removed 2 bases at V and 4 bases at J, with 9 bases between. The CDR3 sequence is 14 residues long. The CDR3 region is CAWSSGSGANVLTF. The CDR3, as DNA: TGTGCCTGGAGTTCCGGGTCCGGGGCCAACGTCCTGACTTTC.

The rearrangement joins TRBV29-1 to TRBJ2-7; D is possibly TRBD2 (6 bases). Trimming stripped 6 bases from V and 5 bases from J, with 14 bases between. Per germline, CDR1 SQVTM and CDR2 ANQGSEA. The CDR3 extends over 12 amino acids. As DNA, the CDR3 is TGCAGCGTAGGTAAGGGAGGCGACGAGCAGTACTTC. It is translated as CSVGKGGDEQYF.

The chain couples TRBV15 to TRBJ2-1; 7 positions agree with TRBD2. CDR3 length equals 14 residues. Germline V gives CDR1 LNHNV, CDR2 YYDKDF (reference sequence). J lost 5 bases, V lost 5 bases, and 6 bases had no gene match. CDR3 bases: TGTGCCACCAGCCCAGTCGGGAGGAACAATGAGCAGTTCTTC. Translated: CATSPVGRNNEQFF.

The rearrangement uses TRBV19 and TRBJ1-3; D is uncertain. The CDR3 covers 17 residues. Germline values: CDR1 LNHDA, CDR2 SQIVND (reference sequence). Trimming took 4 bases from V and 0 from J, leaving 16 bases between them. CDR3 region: CASSKSLPARSGNTIYF. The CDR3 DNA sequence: TGTGCCAGTAGTAAGAGTCTACCCGCTCGCTCTGGAAACACCATATATTTT.

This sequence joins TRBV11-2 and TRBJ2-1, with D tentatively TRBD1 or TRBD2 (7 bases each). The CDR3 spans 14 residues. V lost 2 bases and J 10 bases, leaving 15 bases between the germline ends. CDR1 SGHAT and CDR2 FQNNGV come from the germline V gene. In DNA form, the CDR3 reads TGTGCCAGCAGCTTAAGGTCGCAGGGGGGGGAGCAGTTCTTC. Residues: CASSLRSQGGEQFF.

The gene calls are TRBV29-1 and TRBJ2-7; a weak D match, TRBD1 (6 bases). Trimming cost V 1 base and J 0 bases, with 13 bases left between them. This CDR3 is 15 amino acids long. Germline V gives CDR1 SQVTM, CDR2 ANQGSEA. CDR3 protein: CSVEAGVESSYEQYF. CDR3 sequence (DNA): TGCAGCGTTGAAGCAGGGGTGGAGAGCTCCTACGAGCAGTACTTC.

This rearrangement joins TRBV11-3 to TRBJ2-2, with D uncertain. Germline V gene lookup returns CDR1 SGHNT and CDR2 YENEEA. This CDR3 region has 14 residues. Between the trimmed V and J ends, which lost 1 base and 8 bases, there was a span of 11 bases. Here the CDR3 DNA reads TGTGCCAGCAGCTTAGTCACGGCGGTGGGGGAGCTGTTTTTT. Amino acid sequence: CASSLVTAVGELFF.

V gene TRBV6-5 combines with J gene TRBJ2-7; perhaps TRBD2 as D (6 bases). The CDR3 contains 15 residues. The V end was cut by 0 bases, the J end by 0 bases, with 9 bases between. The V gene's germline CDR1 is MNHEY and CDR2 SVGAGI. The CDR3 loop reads CASSYSPSDSYEQYF. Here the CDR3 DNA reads TGTGCCAGCAGTTACTCGCCTAGCGACTCCTACGAGCAGTACTTC.

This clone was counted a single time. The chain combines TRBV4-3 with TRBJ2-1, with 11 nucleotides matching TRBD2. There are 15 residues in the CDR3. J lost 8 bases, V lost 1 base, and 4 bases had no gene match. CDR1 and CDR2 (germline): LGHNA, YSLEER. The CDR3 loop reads CASSQALAGGDEQFF. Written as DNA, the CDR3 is TGCGCCAGCAGCCAAGCCCTAGCGGGAGGAGATGAGCAGTTCTTC.

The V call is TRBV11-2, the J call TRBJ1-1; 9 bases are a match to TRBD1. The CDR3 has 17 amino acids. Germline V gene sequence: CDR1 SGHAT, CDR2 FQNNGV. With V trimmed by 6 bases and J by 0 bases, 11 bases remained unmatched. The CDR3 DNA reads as TGTGCCAGCAGTTTCCGGGACAGGGAGAAATTGAACACTGAAGCTTTCTTT. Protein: CASSFRDREKLNTEAFF.

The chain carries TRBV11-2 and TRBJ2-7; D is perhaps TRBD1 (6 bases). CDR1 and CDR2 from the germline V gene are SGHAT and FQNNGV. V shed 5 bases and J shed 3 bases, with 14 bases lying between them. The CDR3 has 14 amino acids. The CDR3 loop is CASSPSGHLYEQYF. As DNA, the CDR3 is TGTGCCAGCAGCCCCTCGGGACACCTCTACGAGCAGTACTTC.

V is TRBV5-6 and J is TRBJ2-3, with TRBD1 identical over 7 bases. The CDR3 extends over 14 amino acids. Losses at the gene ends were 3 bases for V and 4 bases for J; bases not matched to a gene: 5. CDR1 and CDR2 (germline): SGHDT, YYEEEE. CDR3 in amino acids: CASSSTGRADTQYF. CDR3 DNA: TGTGCCAGCAGCTCGACAGGGCGGGCAGATACGCAGTATTTT.

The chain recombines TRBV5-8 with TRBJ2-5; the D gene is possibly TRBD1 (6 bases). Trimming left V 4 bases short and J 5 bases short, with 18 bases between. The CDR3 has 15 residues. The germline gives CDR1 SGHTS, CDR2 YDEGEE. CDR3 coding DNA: TGTGCCAGCAGCCCCTATCAGGGGCGTCGGGAGACCCAGTACTTC. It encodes CASSPYQGRRETQYF.

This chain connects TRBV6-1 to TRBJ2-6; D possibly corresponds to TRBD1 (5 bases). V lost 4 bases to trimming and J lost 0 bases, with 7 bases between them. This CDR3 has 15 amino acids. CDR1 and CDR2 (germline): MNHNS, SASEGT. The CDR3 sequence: CASSVDSSGANVLTF. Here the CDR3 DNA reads TGTGCCAGCAGTGTCGACAGCTCTGGGGCCAACGTCCTGACTTTC.

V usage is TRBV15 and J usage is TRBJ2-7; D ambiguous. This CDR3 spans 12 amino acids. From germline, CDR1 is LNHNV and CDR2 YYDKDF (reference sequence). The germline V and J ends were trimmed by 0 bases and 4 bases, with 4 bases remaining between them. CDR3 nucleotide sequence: TGTGCCACCAGCAGAGACGTATACGAGCAGTACTTC. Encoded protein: CATSRDVYEQYF.

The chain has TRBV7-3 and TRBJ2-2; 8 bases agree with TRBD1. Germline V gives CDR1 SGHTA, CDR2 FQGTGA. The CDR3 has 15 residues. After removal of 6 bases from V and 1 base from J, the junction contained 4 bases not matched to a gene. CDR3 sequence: CASRETGGNTGELFF. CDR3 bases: TGTGCCAGCAGAGAAACAGGGGGGAACACCGGGGAGCTGTTTTTT.

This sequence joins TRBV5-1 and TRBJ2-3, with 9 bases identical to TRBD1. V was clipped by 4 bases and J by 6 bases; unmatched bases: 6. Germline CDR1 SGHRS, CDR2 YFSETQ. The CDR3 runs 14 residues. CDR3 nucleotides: TGCGCCAGCAGCGTGGGACAGGGTAGGGATACGCAGTATTTT. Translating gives CASSVGQGRDTQYF.